This TCR beta chain was sequenced in a study of early T cells in non-severe SARS-CoV-2 infection. Each CDR3 protein is one row after TCRdb ran MiXCR on the 5' RACE reads. The table records tens of thousands of distinct CDR3 sequences, approximately 8% of them present only once. This clonotype was recorded a few times. This receptor was taken from an adult who was a healthcare worker with PCR-confirmed SARS-CoV-2 infection or an uninfected control (not recorded which). The sequences come from whole blood, collected at baseline.

DNA for the CDR3: TGCGCCAGCAGCACCCGACAGGGGGCCGGAGATACGCAGTATTTT. This codes for CASSTRQGAGDTQYF. This chain uses TRBV5-1 with TRBJ2-3; 10 bases align to TRBD1. CDR1 and CDR2 (germline): SGHRS, YFSETQ. The CDR3 sequence is 15 residues long. The J segment lost 5 bases and the V segment lost 4 bases, leaving 7 bases of the junction unmatched.